The clone carrying this T cell receptor beta chain was counted between two and nine times. The target antigen is unknown. These data originate in a study of blood T cells in healthy people across ages. Study context: Capture by template switching was about one barcoded beta molecule per two T cells.

The CDR3 has 15 amino acids. Germline values: CDR1 LGHNA, CDR2 YSLEER. V gave up 1 base and J gave up 1 base, with 10 bases separating them. It was with a sample-barcoded 5' primer and a J-beta primer mix that a second PCR of about 7 to 12 cycles was run. TCRdb re-called the 5' RACE reads through MiXCR, storing one row per CDR3 protein. The profile shows around 1,600,000 distinct CDR3 sequences, roughly 43% of them singletons. Study results and limitations: Investigators viewed diversity estimates from one million T cells as underestimates, the study reported.

The chain uses TRBV4-3 and TRBJ1-1; D gene unclear. Sequencing was performed on blood. This clonotype was obtained from a woman aged 18-29 years in good health. The CDR3: CASSQGLAPNTEAFF. The CDR3, as DNA: TGCGCCAGCAGCCAAGGGTTGGCACCGAACACTGAAGCTTTCTTT.